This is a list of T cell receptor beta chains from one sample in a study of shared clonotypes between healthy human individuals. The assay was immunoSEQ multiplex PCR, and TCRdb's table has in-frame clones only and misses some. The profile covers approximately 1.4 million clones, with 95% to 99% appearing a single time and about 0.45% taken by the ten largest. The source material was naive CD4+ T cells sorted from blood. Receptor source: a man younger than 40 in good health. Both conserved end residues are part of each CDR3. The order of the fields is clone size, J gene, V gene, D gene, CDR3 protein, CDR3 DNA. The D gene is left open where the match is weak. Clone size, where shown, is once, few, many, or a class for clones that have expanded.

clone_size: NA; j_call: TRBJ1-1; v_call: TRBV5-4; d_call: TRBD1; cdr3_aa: CASSSGTGRRAETEAFF; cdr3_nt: TGTGCCAGCAGTTCCGGGACAGGGAGAAGGGCGGAAACTGAAGCTTTCTTT
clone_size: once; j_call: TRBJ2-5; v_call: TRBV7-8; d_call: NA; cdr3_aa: CASSLLPGAPAPETQYF; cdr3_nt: TGTGCCAGCAGCTTATTACCCGGGGCCCCAGCCCCAGAGACCCAGTACTTC
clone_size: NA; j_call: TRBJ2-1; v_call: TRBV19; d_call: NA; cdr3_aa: CASASGSSYNEQFF; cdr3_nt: TGTGCCAGTGCGAGCGGCAGCTCCTACAATGAGCAGTTCTTC
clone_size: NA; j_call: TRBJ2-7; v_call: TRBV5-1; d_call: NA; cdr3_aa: CASSLGNYEQYF; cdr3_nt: TGCGCCAGCAGCTTGGGAAACTACGAGCAGTACTTC
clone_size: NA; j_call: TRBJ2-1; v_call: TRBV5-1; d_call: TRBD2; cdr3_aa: CASSLVASGTYNEQFF; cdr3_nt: TGCGCCAGCAGCTTGGTAGCTAGCGGGACTTACAATGAGCAGTTCTTC
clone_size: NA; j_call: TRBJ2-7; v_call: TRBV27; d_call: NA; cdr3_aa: CASSLEGGGFLYEQYF; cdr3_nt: TGTGCCAGCAGTTTAGAGGGTGGGGGGTTTCTATACGAGCAGTACTTC
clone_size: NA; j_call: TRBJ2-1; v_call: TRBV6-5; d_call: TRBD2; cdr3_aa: CASSYWKREAYNEQFF; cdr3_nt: TGTGCCAGCAGTTACTGGAAGCGGGAGGCCTACAATGAGCAGTTCTTC
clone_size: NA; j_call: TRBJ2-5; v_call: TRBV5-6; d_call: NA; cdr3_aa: CASSLPTGQETQYF; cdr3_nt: TGTGCCAGCAGCTTGCCCACAGGGCAAGAGACCCAGTACTTC
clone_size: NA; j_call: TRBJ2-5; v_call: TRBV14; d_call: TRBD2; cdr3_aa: CASSQGGTSVPQYF; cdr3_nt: TGTGCCAGCAGCCAAGGTGGGACTAGTGTTCCCCAGTACTTC
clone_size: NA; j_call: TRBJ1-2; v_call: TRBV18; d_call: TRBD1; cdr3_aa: CASSQRTGLSGYTF; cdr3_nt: TGTGCCAGCTCCCAACGGACAGGGCTGAGTGGCTACACCTTC
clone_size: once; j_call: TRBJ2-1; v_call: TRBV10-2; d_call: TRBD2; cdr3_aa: CASREAGRSHEQFF; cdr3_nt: TGCGCCAGCCGTGAAGCGGGGAGATCACATGAGCAGTTCTTC
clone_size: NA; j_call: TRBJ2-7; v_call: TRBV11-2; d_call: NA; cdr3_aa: CASTETGHRIYEQYF; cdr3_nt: TGTGCCAGCACCGAAACCGGTCACAGAATCTACGAGCAGTACTTC
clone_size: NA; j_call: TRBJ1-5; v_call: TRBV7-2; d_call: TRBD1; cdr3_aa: CASSPMTGTNQPQHF; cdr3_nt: TGTGCCAGCAGCCCAATGACAGGGACCAATCAGCCCCAGCATTTT
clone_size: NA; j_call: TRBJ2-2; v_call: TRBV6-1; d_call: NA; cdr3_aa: CASSQGTVNTGELFF; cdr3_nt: TGTGCCAGCAGCCAAGGGACGGTGAACACCGGGGAGCTGTTTTTT
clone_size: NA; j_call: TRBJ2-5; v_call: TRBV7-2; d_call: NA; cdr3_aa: CASSQPSGGFRGETQYF; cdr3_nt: TGTGCCAGCAGCCAACCAAGCGGGGGATTCAGGGGGGAGACCCAGTACTTC
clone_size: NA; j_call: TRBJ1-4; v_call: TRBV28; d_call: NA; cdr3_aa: CASSLNRVTVANEKLFF; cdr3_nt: TGTGCCAGCAGTTTAAATCGGGTGACGGTAGCTAATGAAAAACTGTTTTTT
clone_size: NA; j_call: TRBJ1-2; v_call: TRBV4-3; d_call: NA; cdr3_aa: CASSQDSGGLYGYTF; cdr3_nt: TGCGCCAGCAGCCAAGATAGTGGCGGTTTATATGGCTACACCTTC
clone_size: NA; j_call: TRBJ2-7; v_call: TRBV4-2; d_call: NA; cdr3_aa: CASSQAWKSSYEQYF; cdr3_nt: TGTGCCAGCAGCCAAGCCTGGAAAAGCTCCTACGAGCAGTACTTC
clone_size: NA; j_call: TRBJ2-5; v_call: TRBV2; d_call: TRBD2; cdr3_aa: CASGTSGSRGRETQYF; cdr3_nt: TGTGCCAGCGGGACTAGCGGGAGCAGGGGACGAGAGACCCAGTACTTC
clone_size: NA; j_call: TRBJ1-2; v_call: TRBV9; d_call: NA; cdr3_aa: CASSLGQRYGYTF; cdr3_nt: TGTGCCAGCAGCCTCGGACAGCGCTATGGCTACACCTTC
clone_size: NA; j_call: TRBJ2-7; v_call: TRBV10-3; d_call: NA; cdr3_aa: CAISGGGSSYEQYF; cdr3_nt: TGTGCCATCAGTGGAGGGGGGAGCTCCTACGAGCAGTACTTC
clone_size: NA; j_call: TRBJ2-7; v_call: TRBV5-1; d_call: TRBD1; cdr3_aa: CASSLSTGNEQYF; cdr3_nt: TGCGCCAGCAGCCTATCGACAGGGAACGAGCAGTACTTC
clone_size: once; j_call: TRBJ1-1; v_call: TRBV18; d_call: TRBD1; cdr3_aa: CASSSDREGMTEAFF; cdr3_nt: TGTGCCAGCTCCTCCGACAGGGAGGGAATGACTGAAGCTTTCTTT
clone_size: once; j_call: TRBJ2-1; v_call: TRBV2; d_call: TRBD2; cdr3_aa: CASSVGLAGVDNEQFF; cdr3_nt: TGTGCCAGCAGTGTCGGTTTGGCGGGAGTCGACAATGAGCAGTTCTTC
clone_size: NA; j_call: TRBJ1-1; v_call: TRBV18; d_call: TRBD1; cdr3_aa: CASSLQPGTGLNTEAFF; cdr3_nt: TGTGCCAGCTCACTCCAACCTGGGACAGGATTGAACACTGAAGCTTTCTTT
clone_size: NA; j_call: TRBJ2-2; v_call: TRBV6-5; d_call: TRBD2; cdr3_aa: CASTLLGGTSGELFF; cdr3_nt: TGTGCCAGCACCCTTTTGGGAGGGACCTCCGGGGAGCTGTTTTTT
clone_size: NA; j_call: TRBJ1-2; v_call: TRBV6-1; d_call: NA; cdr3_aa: CASRGRATYGYTF; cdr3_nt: TGTGCCAGCAGGGGGCGCGCCACGTATGGCTACACCTTC